Sequencing of this T cell receptor beta chain was carried out in a study of cytomegalovirus exposure and HLA in healthy donors. In the PCR, 60 Vbeta and 13 Jbeta primers were used. Here immunoSEQ multiplex PCR was the method, and the copy in TCRdb shows in-frame clones only, minus some. The sample lists roughly 130,000 clones, about two thirds seen once, with roughly 2.7% in the top ten. The CDR3 loop spans 15 amino acids. The germline gives CDR1 SGHTA, CDR2 FQGNSA. The V end lost 6 bases, the J end lost 0 bases, and 13 bases lay between the germline ends. The sequence was collected from a human donor in good health. The sample taken for sequencing was PBMCs. J is TRBJ2-3 and V is TRBV7-2; D might be TRBD2 (5 bases). The CDR3 region is CASRELAPSTDTQYF. In nucleotides, the CDR3 is TGTGCCAGCAGGGAGCTAGCCCCTAGCACAGATACGCAGTATTTT.